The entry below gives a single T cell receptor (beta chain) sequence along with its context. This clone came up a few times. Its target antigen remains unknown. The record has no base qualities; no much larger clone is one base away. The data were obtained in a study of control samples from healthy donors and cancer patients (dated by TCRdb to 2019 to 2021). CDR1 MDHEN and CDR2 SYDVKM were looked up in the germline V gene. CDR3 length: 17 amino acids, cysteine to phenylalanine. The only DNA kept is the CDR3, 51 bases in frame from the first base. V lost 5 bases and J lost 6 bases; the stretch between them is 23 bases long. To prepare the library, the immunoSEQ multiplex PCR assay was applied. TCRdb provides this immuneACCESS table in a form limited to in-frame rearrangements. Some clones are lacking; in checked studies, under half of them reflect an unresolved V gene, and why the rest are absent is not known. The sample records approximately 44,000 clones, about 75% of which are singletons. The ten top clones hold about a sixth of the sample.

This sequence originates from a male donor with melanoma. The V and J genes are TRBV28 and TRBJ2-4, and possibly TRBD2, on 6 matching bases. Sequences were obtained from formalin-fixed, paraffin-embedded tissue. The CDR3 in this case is CASSGYRAGIRTNIQYF. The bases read TGTGCCAGCAGTGGGTACCGGGCGGGGATTAGGACAAACATTCAGTACTTC.